One sample yielded the 17 T cell receptor beta chains listed below, sequenced in a study of blood T cell repertoires in COVID-19. Some clones are missing from TCRdb's copy, which holds only in-frame ones; the method was immunoSEQ multiplex PCR. The data hold 130,000 to 150,000 clones, with 70% to 85% observed a single time. Sequencing was performed on peripheral blood. These receptors came from a human donor in a cohort sampled during active COVID-19.

The rearrangement uses TRBV14 and TRBJ2-1, with D uncertain. This CDR3 comprises 16 residues. Germline-derived CDR1 and CDR2 are SGHDN and FVKESK. Trimming removed 2 bases at V and 3 bases at J, with 14 bases between. CDR3 in DNA: TGTGCCAGCAGCCAACCCGTGGGCGCCGGCTACAATGAGCAGTTCTTC. Its protein product is CASSQPVGAGYNEQFF.

This chain joins TRBV3-1 (or the pseudogene TRBV3-2) and TRBJ2-7; 7 nucleotides line up with TRBD1. V trimming: 5 bases; J trimming: 0 bases; junction bases outside the gene matches: 10. Germline lookup yields CDR1 LGHDT and CDR2 YNNKEL (reference sequence). The CDR3 totals 16 residues. This CDR3 reads CASSVQGLAYSYEQYF. CDR3 coding DNA: TGTGCCAGCAGCGTACAGGGGCTAGCCTACTCCTACGAGCAGTACTTC.

V usage is TRBV5-5 and J usage is TRBJ1-2, with D possibly being TRBD1 (6 bases). V lost 2 bases, J lost 6 bases, and 11 bases lay in between. Germline V gene data show CDR1 as SGHKS and CDR2 as YYEKEE (reference sequence). There are 13 residues in the CDR3. In DNA form, the CDR3 reads TGTGCCAGCAGCTTTGGGGGCTCGGATGGCTACACCTTC. This codes for CASSFGGSDGYTF.

The chain uses TRBV6-2 or TRBV6-3 and TRBJ2-2; maybe TRBD2 (6 bases). This CDR3 region has 16 residues. Germline V gives CDR1 MNHEY, CDR2 SVGEGT. V lost 2 bases and J 2 bases, leaving 12 bases between the germline ends. CDR3 in DNA: TGTGCCAGCAGTTACGGGGGAGGCTCCAACACCGGGGAGCTGTTTTTT. Translation: CASSYGGGSNTGELFF.

Notes on this clone: Relative to the germline gene, one junction end is altered; a read error may explain this. This rearrangement joins TRBV25-1 to TRBJ2-1; D is unclear. Germline V lookup: CDR1 MGHDK, CDR2 SYGVNS. The CDR3 sequence is 15 residues long. CDR3 coding DNA: TGTGCCAGTTCCAGTGCGACTCCGCCCTCCAATAAGCAGTTCTTC. Translation: CASSSATPPSNKQFF.

The V call is TRBV6-6, the J call TRBJ2-3; D possibly corresponds to TRBD2 (5 bases). With 4 bases removed from V and 8 bases from J, the gap between germline ends came to 13 bases. Germline V gene lookup returns CDR1 MNHNY and CDR2 SVGAGI (reference sequence). The length of the CDR3 is 13 residues. The CDR3, as DNA: TGTGCCAGCAGTTCCGAGGCCGAGGGTACGCAGTATTTT. It yields the protein CASSSEAEGTQYF.

The rearrangement joins TRBV19 to TRBJ2-3, with D possibly TRBD1 on 6 matching bases. The CDR3 consists of 14 residues. The germline V gene has CDR1 LNHDA and CDR2 SQIVND (reference sequence). V shed 3 bases and J shed 10 bases, with 17 bases lying between them. The CDR3 DNA reads TGTGCCAGTAGTATCAACAGGGACCGAGGGGCGCAGTATTTT. Amino acid sequence: CASSINRDRGAQYF.

J is TRBJ1-1 and V is TRBV7-9; 9 positions match TRBD1. Germline V gene sequence: CDR1 SEHNR, CDR2 FQNEAQ (reference sequence). V dropped 4 bases and J dropped 6; count of bases not matched to a gene: 6. The length of the CDR3 is 14 residues. The DNA of the CDR3 is TGTGCCAGCAGCTCACCCGGGACAGGGTCTGAAGCTTTCTTT. This translates into CASSSPGTGSEAFF.

The V call is TRBV7-8, the J call TRBJ1-1, with TRBD1 matching over 7 bases. Looked up from germline, CDR1 is SGHVS and CDR2 is FQNEAQ. After removal of 5 bases from V and 6 bases from J, the junction contained 6 bases not matched to a gene. The CDR3 has 13 amino acids. The CDR3 reads CASSRVQGSEAFF. CDR3 bases: TGTGCCAGCAGCCGAGTACAGGGGTCTGAAGCTTTCTTT.

The V call is TRBV7-3, the J call TRBJ2-3, with D possibly being TRBD2 (5 bases). V dropped 6 bases and J dropped 3 bases, with 10 bases sitting between them. In germline, CDR1 is SGHTA, CDR2 FQGTGA. The length of the CDR3 is 13 residues. The CDR3 DNA sequence: TGTGCCAGCAGACTCACTAGTACAGATACGCAGTATTTT. Protein product: CASRLTSTDTQYF.

This clone has a single count. This chain connects TRBV19 to TRBJ2-2, with TRBD1 matching over 9 bases. Trimming took 4 bases from V and 4 from J; bases not matched to a gene: 10. CDR1 is LNHDA and CDR2 is SQIVND in the germline V gene (reference sequence). The CDR3 loop spans 17 amino acids. The CDR3: CASSRGGQGISTGELFF. CDR3 bases: TGTGCCAGTAGTAGGGGGGGACAGGGAATAAGCACCGGGGAGCTGTTTTTT.

V is TRBV6-5 and J is TRBJ2-7; D is unclear. V gave up 7 bases and J gave up 3 bases, with 13 bases separating them. The CDR3 has 13 residues. Per the germline V gene, CDR1 is MNHEY and CDR2 is SVGAGI. The CDR3 loop reads CASTHTILYEQYF. The CDR3 coding sequence is TGTGCCAGCACCCATACAATCCTCTACGAGCAGTACTTC.

The gene calls are TRBV11-1 and TRBJ2-2; tentatively, D is TRBD1 (6 bases). CDR1 and CDR2 (germline): SGHAT, FQDESV (reference sequence). This CDR3 region has 15 residues. V lost 5 bases, J lost 4 bases, and 14 bases lay in between. The CDR3 nucleotides are TGTGCCAGCAGCCGTACAGGGATGGGCACCGGGGAGCTGTTTTTT. The encoded protein is CASSRTGMGTGELFF. The full variable domain, its missing parts supplied by reference TRBV11-1 and TRBJ2-2, is EAEVAQSPRYKITEKSQAVAFWCDPISGHATLYWYRQILGQGPELLVQFQDESVVDDSQLPKDRFSAERLKGVDSTLKIQPAELGDSAMYLCASSRTGMGTGELFFGEGSRLTVL.

The CDR3 here is CASSWTGVTGELFF. In nucleotides, the CDR3 is TGTGCCAGCAGCTGGACAGGGGTCACCGGGGAGCTGTTTTTT. The rearrangement joins TRBV6-2 or TRBV6-3 to TRBJ2-2; 9 bases line up with TRBD1. V lost 6 bases and J lost 4; bases outside the gene matches: 3. CDR3 size: 14 residues. CDR1 is MNHEY and CDR2 is SVGEGT in the germline V gene.

The chain employs TRBV28 and TRBJ2-3, with 7 bases that match TRBD2. Germline-derived CDR1 and CDR2 are MDHEN and SYDVKM. Trimming took 6 bases from V and 1 from J; bases not matched to a gene: 4. The CDR3 consists of 14 residues. The CDR3: CASSQGGGTDTQYF. The CDR3 region has the DNA TGTGCCAGCAGCCAGGGAGGGGGCACAGATACGCAGTATTTT.

The chain carries TRBV30 and TRBJ2-1; 13 positions agree with TRBD2. CDR3 length: 15 residues. With V trimmed by 4 bases and J by 10 bases, 10 bases remained unmatched. Germline V CDR1 and CDR2: GTSNPN, SVGIG (reference sequence). The DNA for the CDR3 is TGTGCCTGGAAACCGGGACTAGCGGGGTCGAGGGAGCAGTTCTTC. Amino acid sequence: CAWKPGLAGSREQFF.

The J gene is TRBJ1-1, the V gene TRBV5-4, with D possibly being TRBD1 (6 bases). V dropped 3 bases and J dropped 4 bases, with 16 bases sitting between them. CDR1 is SGHNT, CDR2 YYREEE, per germline (reference sequence). This CDR3 contains 15 residues. For the CDR3, the DNA is TGTGCCAGCAGCTCTCAGGGGCAAGTTAGCACTGAAGCTTTCTTT. This translates into CASSSQGQVSTEAFF.